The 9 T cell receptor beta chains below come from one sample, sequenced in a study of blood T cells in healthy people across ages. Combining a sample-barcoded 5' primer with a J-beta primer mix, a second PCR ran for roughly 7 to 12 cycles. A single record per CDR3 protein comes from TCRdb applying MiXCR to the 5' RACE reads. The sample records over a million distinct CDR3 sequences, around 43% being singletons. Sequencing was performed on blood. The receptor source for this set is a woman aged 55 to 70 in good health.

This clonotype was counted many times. CDR3 region: CASSSLAGGDNEQFF. In DNA form, the CDR3 reads TGTGCCAGCAGCTCGCTAGCGGGAGGTGACAATGAGCAGTTCTTC. The rearrangement links TRBV4-2 to TRBJ2-1; TRBD2 aligns across 11 bases. From germline, CDR1 is LGHNA and CDR2 YNFKEQ. The CDR3 covers 15 residues. The junction had 5 bases not matched to a gene; V was cut back by 5 bases and J by 5 bases.

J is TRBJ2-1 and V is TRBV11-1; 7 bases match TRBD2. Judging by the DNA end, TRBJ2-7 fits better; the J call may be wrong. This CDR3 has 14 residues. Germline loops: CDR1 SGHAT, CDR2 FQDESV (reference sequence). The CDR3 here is CASSLGLADNEQYF. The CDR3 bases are TGTGCCAGCAGCTTGGGGCTAGCGGACAATGAGCAGTACTTC.

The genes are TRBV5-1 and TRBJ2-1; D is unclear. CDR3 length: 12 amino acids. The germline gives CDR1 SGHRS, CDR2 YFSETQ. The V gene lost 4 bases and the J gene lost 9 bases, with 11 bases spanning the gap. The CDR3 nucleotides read TGCGCCAGCAGCAGGAGCAACGGTGAGCAGTTCTTC. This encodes CASSRSNGEQFF.

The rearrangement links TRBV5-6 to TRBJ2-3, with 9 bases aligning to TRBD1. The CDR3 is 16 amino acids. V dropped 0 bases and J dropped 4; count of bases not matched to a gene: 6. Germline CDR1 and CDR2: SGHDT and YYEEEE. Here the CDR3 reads CASSLVGQGLADTQYF. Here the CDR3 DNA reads TGTGCCAGCAGCTTGGTGGGACAGGGATTGGCAGATACGCAGTATTTT.

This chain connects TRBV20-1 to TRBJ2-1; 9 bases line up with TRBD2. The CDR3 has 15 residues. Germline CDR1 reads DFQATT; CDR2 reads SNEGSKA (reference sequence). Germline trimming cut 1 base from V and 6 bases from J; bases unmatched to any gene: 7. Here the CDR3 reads CSARGTSEFSNEQFF. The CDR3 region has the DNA TGCAGTGCTAGAGGGACTAGCGAGTTTTCCAATGAGCAGTTCTTC.

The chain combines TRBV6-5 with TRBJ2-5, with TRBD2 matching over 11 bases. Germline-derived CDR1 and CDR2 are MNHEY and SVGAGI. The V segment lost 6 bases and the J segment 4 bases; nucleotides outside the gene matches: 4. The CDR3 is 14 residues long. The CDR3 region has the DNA TGTGCCAGCAGGTCTGGACTAGCGGGAGAGACCCAGTACTTC. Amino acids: CASRSGLAGETQYF.

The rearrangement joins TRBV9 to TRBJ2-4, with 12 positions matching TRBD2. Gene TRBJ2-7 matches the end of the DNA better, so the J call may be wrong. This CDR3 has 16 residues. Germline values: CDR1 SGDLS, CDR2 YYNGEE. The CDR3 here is CASSPHQTSGSYEQYF. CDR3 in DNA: TGTGCCAGCAGCCCCCACCAGACTAGCGGGAGTTACGAGCAGTACTTC.

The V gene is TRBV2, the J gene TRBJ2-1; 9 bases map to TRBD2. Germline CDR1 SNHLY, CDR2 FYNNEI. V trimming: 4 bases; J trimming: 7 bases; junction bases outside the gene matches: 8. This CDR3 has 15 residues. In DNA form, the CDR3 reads TGTGCCAGCAGTGCGGAGGTAGCGGGAGATAATGAGCAGTTCTTC. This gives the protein CASSAEVAGDNEQFF.

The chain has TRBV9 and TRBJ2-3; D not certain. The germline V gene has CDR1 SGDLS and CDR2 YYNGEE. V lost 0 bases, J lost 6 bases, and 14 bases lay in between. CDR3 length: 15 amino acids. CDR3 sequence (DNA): TGTGCCAGCAGCGTAGGTGGCAGGCTCGGGGATACGCAGTATTTT. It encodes CASSVGGRLGDTQYF.